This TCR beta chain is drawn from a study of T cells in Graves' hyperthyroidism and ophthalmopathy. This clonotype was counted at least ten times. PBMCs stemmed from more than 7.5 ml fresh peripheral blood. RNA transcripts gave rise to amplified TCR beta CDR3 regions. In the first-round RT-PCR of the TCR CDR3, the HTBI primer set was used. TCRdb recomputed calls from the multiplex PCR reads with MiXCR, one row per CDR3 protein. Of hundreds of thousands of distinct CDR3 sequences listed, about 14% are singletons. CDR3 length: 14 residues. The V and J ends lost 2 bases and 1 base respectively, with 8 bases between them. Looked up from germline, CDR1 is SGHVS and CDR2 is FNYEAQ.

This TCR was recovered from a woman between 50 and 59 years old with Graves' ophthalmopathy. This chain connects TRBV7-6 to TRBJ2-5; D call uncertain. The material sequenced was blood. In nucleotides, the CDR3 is TGTGCCAGCAGCTTAAAGGCAGGCCAAGAGACCCAGTACTTC. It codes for CASSLKAGQETQYF.